A single TCR beta chain is shown here with its context. The data are from a study of blood T cell repertoires in COVID-19. Trimming cost V 5 bases and J 4 bases, with 14 bases left between them. The CDR3 length is 14 residues. The germline gives CDR1 MDHEN, CDR2 SYDVKM. Produced via immunoSEQ multiplex PCR; TCRdb's table is partial and in-frame only. Found here are 110,000 to 150,000 clones, around 75% of them singletons; the top ten hold around 5%. This clonotype originated in a woman between 65 and 79 years old with COVID-19, enrolled during active disease. The sample taken for sequencing was peripheral blood. This chain links TRBV28 with TRBJ2-5; D is uncertain. The CDR3 region is CASSMQVPPETQYF. The CDR3 DNA reads as TGTGCCAGCAGTATGCAGGTTCCCCCAGAGACCCAGTACTTC.